Shown below are 10 T cell receptor beta chains from a single sample sequenced in a study of T cells after yellow fever vaccination. TCRdb called the 5' RACE reads again in MiXCR, with one record for every CDR3 protein. Here the sample spans a few hundred thousand distinct CDR3 sequences, 3.5% to 4.5% being singletons. The material was PBMCs, obtained 5 days after the yellow fever booster vaccination. These receptors were obtained from a man younger than 35 who received the YFV17D yellow fever vaccine.

The V and J genes are TRBV5-4 and TRBJ2-3; D not certain. Trimming shortened V by 0 bases and J by 4 bases, and 9 bases separated the two germline ends. The CDR3 length is 14 residues. Germline V gene sequence: CDR1 SGHNT, CDR2 YYREEE (reference sequence). This CDR3 reads CASSLVAEPDTQYF. The CDR3 nucleotides are TGTGCCAGCAGCTTGGTGGCAGAGCCAGATACGCAGTATTTT.

This clonotype was seen ten or more times. This chain joins TRBV7-9 and TRBJ2-3, with 10 bases that match TRBD2. CDR1 is SEHNR and CDR2 is FQNEAQ in the germline V gene (reference sequence). The CDR3 covers 15 residues. V was pared by 4 bases and J by 1 base, with 2 bases of the junction left unmatched. CDR3 nucleotide sequence: TGTGCCAGCAGCTCTGGACTAGCGGGCACAGATACGCAGTATTTT. Translated: CASSSGLAGTDTQYF.

This clonotype was counted between two and nine times. This chain connects TRBV11-2 to TRBJ1-6; a possible D gene is TRBD1 (5 bases). Per the germline V gene, CDR1 is SGHAT and CDR2 is FQNNGV. The CDR3 consists of 14 residues. Trimming cost V 5 bases and J 7 bases, with 12 bases left between them. The CDR3 is CASSRGGVNSPLHF. The CDR3 region has the DNA TGTGCCAGCAGCCGGGGAGGGGTCAATTCACCCCTCCACTTT.

There are a few counts of this clonotype. The rearrangement uses TRBV7-2 and TRBJ2-5; TRBD1 matches 8 bases. Per germline, CDR1 SGHTA and CDR2 FQGNSA. Losses at the gene ends were 1 base for V and 2 bases for J; bases not matched to a gene: 12. The CDR3 covers 18 residues. The CDR3 region is CASSLVHRGRGLQETQYF. CDR3 DNA sequence: TGTGCCAGCAGCTTAGTCCACAGGGGCAGGGGGCTACAAGAGACCCAGTACTTC.

This rearrangement joins TRBV4-3 to TRBJ2-7; D gene unclear. V was clipped by 1 base and J by 2 bases, with 12 bases between them. Germline V gene sequence: CDR1 LGHNA, CDR2 YSLEER. The CDR3 extends over 15 amino acids. CDR3 coding DNA: TGCGCCAGCAGCCAAGGAGAACCCGGGCCCTACGAGCAGTACGTC. Amino acids: CASSQGEPGPYEQYV.

This clonotype appeared a few times. The CDR3 bases are TGTGCCACCAGCAGAACTTTGGGAAGGGCGTCCGGGGAGCTGTTTTTT. Translated: CATSRTLGRASGELFF. The J gene is TRBJ2-2, the V gene TRBV15; no clear D. This CDR3 contains 16 residues. Germline V gene lookup returns CDR1 LNHNV and CDR2 YYDKDF (reference sequence). The V and J ends lost 2 bases and 6 bases respectively, with 16 bases between them.

This clonotype was counted a few times. J is TRBJ1-1 and V is TRBV15, with TRBD1 identical over 9 bases. CDR1 is LNHNV and CDR2 is YYDKDF in the germline V gene (reference sequence). The CDR3 contains 14 residues. Germline trimming cut 4 bases from V and 10 bases from J; bases unmatched to any gene: 10. In nucleotides, the CDR3 is TGTGCCACCAGCACCGGACAGGGGATCTGGCGAGCTTTCTTT. It specifies CATSTGQGIWRAFF.

This clonotype was seen ten or more times. The CDR3 DNA reads as TGTGCCAGCAGCGTAACTCCGGGACTAGCGGGGGGGAGGTACGCCACAGATACGCAGTATTTT. Protein sequence: CASSVTPGLAGGRYATDTQYF. The chain is built from TRBV9 and TRBJ2-3; TRBD2 matches 16 bases. The CDR3 is 21 residues long. Germline V lookup: CDR1 SGDLS, CDR2 YYNGEE. V was clipped by 1 base and J by 2 bases; unmatched bases: 13.

With respect to this clonotype: This may be a read error: a much more frequent sequence differs by one nucleotide. This chain uses TRBV12-3 or TRBV12-4 with TRBJ2-3; the D gene could be TRBD1 or TRBD2 (6 bases each). The CDR3 consists of 16 residues. Trimming took off 2 bases at V and 1 base at J, with 13 bases between the two ends. Here the CDR3 DNA reads TGTGCCAGCAGTTTATTGGGGGGCGTTGGCACAGATACGCAGTATTTT. It specifies CASSLLGGVGTDTQYF.

This clonotype appeared many times. J is TRBJ1-2 and V is TRBV4-3; D is unresolved. This CDR3 region has 15 residues. V lost 0 bases and J 0 bases, leaving 8 bases between the germline ends. Germline lookup yields CDR1 LGHNA and CDR2 YSLEER. CDR3 sequence (DNA): TGCGCCAGCAGCCAAGATGAGGGAGCTAACTATGGCTACACCTTC. Translated: CASSQDEGANYGYTF.